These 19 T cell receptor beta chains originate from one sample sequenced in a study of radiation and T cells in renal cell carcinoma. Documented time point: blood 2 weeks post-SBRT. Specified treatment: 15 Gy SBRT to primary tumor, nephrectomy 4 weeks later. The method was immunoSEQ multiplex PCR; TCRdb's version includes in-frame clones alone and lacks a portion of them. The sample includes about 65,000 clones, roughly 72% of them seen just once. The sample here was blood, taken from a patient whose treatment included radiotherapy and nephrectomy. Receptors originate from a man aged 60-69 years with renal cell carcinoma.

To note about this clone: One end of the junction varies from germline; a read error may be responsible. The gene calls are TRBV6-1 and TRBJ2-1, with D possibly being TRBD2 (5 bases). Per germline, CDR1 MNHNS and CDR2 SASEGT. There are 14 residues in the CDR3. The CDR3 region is CASTERGSYNEQFF. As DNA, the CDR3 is TGTGCCAGCACTGAACGTGGGAGTTACAATGAGCAGTTCTTC.

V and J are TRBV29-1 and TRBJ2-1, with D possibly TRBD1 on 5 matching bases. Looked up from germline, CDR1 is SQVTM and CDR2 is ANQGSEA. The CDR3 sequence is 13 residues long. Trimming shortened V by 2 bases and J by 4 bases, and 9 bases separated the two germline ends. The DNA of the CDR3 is TGCAGCGTTGAAACACAGGCATACAATGAGCAGTTCTTC. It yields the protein CSVETQAYNEQFF.

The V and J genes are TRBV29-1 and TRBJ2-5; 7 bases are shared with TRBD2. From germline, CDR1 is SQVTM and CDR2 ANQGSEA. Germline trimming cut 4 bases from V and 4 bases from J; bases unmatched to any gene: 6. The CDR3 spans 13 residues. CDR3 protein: CSVVSGTLETQYF. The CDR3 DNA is TGCAGCGTTGTGAGCGGGACCCTAGAGACCCAGTACTTC.

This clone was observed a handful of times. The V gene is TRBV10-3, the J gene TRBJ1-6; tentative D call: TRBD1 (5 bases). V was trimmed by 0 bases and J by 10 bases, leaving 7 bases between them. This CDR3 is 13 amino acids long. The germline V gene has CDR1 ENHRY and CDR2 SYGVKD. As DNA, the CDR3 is TGTGCCATCAGTGAGTCAGCAGGGTCACCCCTCCACTTT. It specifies CAISESAGSPLHF.

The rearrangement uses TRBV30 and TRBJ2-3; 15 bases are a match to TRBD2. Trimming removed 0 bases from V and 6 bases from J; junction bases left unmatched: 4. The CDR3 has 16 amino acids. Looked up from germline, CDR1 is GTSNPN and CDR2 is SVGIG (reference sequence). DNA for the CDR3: TGTGCCTGGAGTGTGGGACTAGCGGGAGGAGGTGATACGCAGTATTTT. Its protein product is CAWSVGLAGGGDTQYF.

The CDR3, as DNA: TGTGCCAGCAGTGCGGGGTCTTATAGCAATCAGCCCCAGCATTTT. Its protein is CASSAGSYSNQPQHF. The chain links TRBV2 to TRBJ1-5; no firm D call. V was clipped by 4 bases and J by 0 bases, with 10 bases between them. From germline, CDR1 is SNHLY and CDR2 FYNNEI. The CDR3 covers 15 residues. Based on the CDR3 plus reference TRBV2 and TRBJ1-5, the full variable domain is EPEVTQTPSHQVTQMGQEVILRCVPISNHLYFYWYRQILGQKVEFLVSFYNNEISEKSEIFDDQFSVERPDGSNFTLKIRSTKLEDSAMYFCASSAGSYSNQPQHFGDGTRLSIL.

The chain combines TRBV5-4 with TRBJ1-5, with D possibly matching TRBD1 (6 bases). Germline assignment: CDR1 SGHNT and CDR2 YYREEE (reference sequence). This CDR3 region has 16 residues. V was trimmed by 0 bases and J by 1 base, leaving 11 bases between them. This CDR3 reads CASSLEGGKSNQPQHF. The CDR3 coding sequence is TGTGCCAGCAGCTTGGAAGGGGGGAAAAGCAATCAGCCCCAGCATTTT.

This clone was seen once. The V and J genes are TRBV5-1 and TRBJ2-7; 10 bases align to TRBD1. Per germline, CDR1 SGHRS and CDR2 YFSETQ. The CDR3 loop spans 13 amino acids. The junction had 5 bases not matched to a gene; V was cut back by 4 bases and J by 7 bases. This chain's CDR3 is CASSARQGAEQYV. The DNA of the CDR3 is TGCGCCAGCAGCGCCAGACAGGGGGCAGAGCAGTACGTC.

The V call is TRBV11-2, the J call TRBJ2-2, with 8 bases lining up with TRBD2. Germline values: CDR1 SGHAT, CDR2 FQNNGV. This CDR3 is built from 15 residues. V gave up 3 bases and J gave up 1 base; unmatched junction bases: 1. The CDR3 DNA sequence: TGTGCCAGCAGCTTCACTAGCGGGAACACCGGGGAGCTGTTTTTT. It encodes CASSFTSGNTGELFF.

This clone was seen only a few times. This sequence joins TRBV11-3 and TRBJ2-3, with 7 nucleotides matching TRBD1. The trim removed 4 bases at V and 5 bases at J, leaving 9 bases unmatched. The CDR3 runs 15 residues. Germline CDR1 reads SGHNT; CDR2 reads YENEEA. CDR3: CASSYSGTAVDTQYF. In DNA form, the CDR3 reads TGTGCCAGCAGCTACAGTGGGACAGCAGTAGATACGCAGTATTTT.

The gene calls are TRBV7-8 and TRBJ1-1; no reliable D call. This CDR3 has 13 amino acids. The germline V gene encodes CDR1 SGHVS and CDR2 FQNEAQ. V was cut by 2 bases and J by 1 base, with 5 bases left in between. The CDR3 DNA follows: TGTGCCAGCAGCTTATACGGGAACACTGAAGCTTTCTTT. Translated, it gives CASSLYGNTEAFF.

The CDR3 DNA reads TGTGCCAGCAGCCCAGTCGGGGGGCTCACAGATACGCAGTATTTT. Protein sequence: CASSPVGGLTDTQYF. The chain has TRBV7-7 and TRBJ2-3, with a possible D match to TRBD2 (7 bases). Trimming shortened V by 5 bases and J by 2 bases, and 14 bases separated the two germline ends. CDR3 length: 15 amino acids. The germline V gene encodes CDR1 SSHAT and CDR2 FNYEAQ (reference sequence).

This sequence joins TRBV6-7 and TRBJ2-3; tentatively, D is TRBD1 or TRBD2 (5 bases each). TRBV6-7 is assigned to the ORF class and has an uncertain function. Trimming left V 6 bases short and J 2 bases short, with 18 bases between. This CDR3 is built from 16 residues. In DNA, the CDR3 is TGTGCCAGCAGCAACGGGACCTCGATAAACACAGATACGCAGTATTTT. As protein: CASSNGTSINTDTQYF.

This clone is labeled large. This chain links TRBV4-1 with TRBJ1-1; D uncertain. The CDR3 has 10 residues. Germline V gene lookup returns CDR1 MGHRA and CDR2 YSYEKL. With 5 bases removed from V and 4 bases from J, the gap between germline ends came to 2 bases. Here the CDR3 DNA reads TGCGCCAGCAGCGGCACTGAAGCTTTCTTT. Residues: CASSGTEAFF.

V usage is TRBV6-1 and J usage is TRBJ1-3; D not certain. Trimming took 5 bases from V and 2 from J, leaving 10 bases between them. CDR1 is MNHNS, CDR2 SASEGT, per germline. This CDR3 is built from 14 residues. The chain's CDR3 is CASSRGTTGNTIYF. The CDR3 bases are TGTGCCAGCAGTCGAGGCACGACTGGAAACACCATATATTTT.

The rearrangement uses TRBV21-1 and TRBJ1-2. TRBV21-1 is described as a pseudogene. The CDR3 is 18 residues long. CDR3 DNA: TGTGCCAGCACCCCCTTCCCCCGGGGGGTTACAGGGTTGTGTGGCTACACCTTC. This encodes CASTPFPRGVTGLCGYTF.

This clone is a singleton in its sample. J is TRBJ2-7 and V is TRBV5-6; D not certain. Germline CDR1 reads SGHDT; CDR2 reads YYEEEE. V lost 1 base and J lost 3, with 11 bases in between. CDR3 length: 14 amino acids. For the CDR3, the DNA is TGTGCCAGCAGCTTGTCAAGGGTGGGCTACGAGCAGTACTTC. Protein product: CASSLSRVGYEQYF. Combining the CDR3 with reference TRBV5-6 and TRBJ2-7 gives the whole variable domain DAGVTQSPTHLIKTRGQQVTLRCSPKSGHDTVSWYQQALGQGPQFIFQYYEEEERQRGNFPDRFSGHQFPNYSSELNVNALLLGDSALYLCASSLSRVGYEQYFGPGTRLTVT.

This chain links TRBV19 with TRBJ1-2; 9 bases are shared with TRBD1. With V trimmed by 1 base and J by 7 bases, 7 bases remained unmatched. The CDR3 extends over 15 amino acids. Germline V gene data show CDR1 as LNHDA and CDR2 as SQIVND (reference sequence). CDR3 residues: CASSIGSDRGSGYTF. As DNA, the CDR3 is TGTGCCAGTAGTATAGGGTCGGACAGGGGATCTGGCTACACCTTC.

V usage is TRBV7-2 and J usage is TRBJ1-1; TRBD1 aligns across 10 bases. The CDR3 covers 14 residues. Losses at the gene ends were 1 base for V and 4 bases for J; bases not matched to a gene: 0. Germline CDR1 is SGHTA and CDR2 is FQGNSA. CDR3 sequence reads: CASSLGQGATEAFF. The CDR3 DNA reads TGTGCCAGCAGCTTAGGACAGGGGGCCACTGAAGCTTTCTTT.